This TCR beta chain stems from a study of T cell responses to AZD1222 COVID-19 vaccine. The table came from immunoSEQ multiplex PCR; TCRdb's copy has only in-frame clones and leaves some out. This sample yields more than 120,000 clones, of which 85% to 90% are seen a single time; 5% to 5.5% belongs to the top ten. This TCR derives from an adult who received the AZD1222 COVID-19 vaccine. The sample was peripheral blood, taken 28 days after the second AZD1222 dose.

The CDR3 DNA follows: TGTGCCAGTGGGTCGGGGACAGGGAAACATGAGCAGTTCTTC. Its protein is CASGSGTGKHEQFF. The rearrangement joins TRBV19 to TRBJ2-1; TRBD1 matches 9 bases. Germline V gene lookup returns CDR1 LNHDA and CDR2 SQIVND (reference sequence). The CDR3 is made up of 14 amino acids. The ends lost 8 bases at V and 8 bases at J; junction bases unmatched: 10.